The rows below give T cell receptor beta chains drawn from one sample of a study of T cell changes during pregnancy in multiple sclerosis. Using immunoSEQ multiplex PCR, the repertoire was profiled, and TCRdb retains in-frame clones only, with some absent. The profile shows approximately 70,000 clones, 91% of them singletons. Sequences were derived from peripheral blood, sampled in the third trimester of pregnancy. These receptors all come from a female donor in good health, enrolled as a control in a pregnancy study. The CDR3 runs from the conserved cysteine through the conserved F or W. A D gene is named only where the DNA matches it firmly. Size is omitted from some rows. Given values are once, few, many or a class for expanded clones.

size	V	J	D	DNA	CDR3
-	TRBV7-9	TRBJ2-5	TRBD1	TGTGCCAGCAGCGTAAGGGACAGTCAAGAGACCCAGTACTTC	CASSVRDSQETQYF
-	TRBV7-9	TRBJ2-1	-	TGTGCCAGCAGCTCACCCACGGTGGTGATCAATGAGCAGTTCTTC	CASSSPTVVINEQFF
-	TRBV11-3	TRBJ2-2	-	TGTGCCAGCAGCTCGCCCCGTAGCCCCGGGGAGCTGTTTTTT	CASSSPRSPGELFF
-	TRBV6-5	TRBJ2-1	TRBD1	TGTGCCAGCAGTCAAAACAGGGGGCGCTATGAGCAGTTCTTC	CASSQNRGRYEQFF
-	TRBV2	TRBJ2-3	-	TGTGCCAGCAACGTAGCGGAAGACACAGATACGCAGTATTTT	CASNVAEDTDTQYF
-	TRBV11-2	TRBJ2-3	-	TGTGCCAGCAGCCTTTATGTGTACAGGGAAGCAGATACGCAGTATTTT	CASSLYVYREADTQYF
-	TRBV4-2	TRBJ2-7	-	TGTGCCAGCAGCCAAGCATCGCGGGGCTCCTACGAGCAGTACTTC	CASSQASRGSYEQYF
-	TRBV4-1	TRBJ1-5	-	TGCGCCAGCAGCCCCGGCCCCCTGCTGAGGGTCAATCAGCCCCAGCATTTT	CASSPGPLLRVNQPQHF
-	TRBV19	TRBJ2-7	TRBD1	TGTGCCAGTAGTATAAGGGACAGGGGATACGAGCAGTACTTC	CASSIRDRGYEQYF
-	TRBV7-9	TRBJ2-4	-	TGTGCCAGCAGCTTGGAGGGGGCTCACCAAAACATTCAGTACTTC	CASSLEGAHQNIQYF
-	TRBV11-2	TRBJ2-4	TRBD1	TGTGCCAGCAGCGAGACAGGGAACATTCAGTACTTC	CASSETGNIQYF
-	TRBV7-9	TRBJ2-7	TRBD1	TGTGCCATCCAAGACCTCGGACAGGGGGCAAAATACGAGCAGTACTTC	CAIQDLGQGAKYEQYF
-	TRBV11-2	TRBJ2-1	-	TGTGCCAGCAGTCTACTACAGGTCCAGGGTTTCTCCTACAATGAGCAGTTCTTC	CASSLLQVQGFSYNEQFF
-	TRBV7-9	TRBJ1-1	-	TGTGCCAGCAGGGTTTTGGGGTCAGACAGTGAAGCTTTCTTT	CASRVLGSDSEAFF
once	TRBV6-1	TRBJ2-3	TRBD1	TGTGCCATCGAAGGCAGGGGGACAGATACGCAGTATTTT	CAIEGRGTDTQYF
-	TRBV28	TRBJ2-3	TRBD2	TGTGCCAGCAGTTCCCCAAGCGGGAGCGGCACAGATACGCAGTATTTT	CASSSPSGSGTDTQYF